A single T cell receptor beta chain is shown here with its context. Its cognate antigen is unknown. The data stem from a study of cytomegalovirus exposure and HLA in healthy donors. Points from the study as a whole: It was reportedly the case that the classifier diagnosed cytomegalovirus status with high specificity and sensitivity.

Germline CDR1 reads MNHEY; CDR2 reads SMNVEV (reference sequence). After removal of 4 bases from V and 6 bases from J, the junction contained 11 bases not matched to a gene. This CDR3 has 18 residues. Data came from immunoSEQ multiplex PCR; TCRdb stores just in-frame clones and leaves some out. The table has under 150,000 clones, around 90% seen once. Sequencing input: PBMCs. The gene calls are TRBV27 and TRBJ2-5; 16 nucleotides line up with TRBD2. The receptor was derived from a woman in her late teens or twenties in good health and CMV-seronegative. The DNA for the CDR3 is TGTGCCAGCAGTTCAGGGACTAGCGGGGGGGGCCAGGGAAAGACCCAGTACTTC. This sequence encodes CASSSGTSGGGQGKTQYF.